The present T cell receptor beta chain was sequenced within a study of CD8+ T cells in alopecia areata. At the level of the study: Using the percentage of affected scalp area, treated patients' severity was scored.

RNA extraction and reverse transcription yielded cDNA as sequencing template. Sequencing used immunoSEQ multiplex PCR; TCRdb keeps in-frame clones, though not all of them. Seen here are 120,000 to 150,000 clones, 82% observed once, and the top ten hold 20% to 25%. Treatment indicated: oral pan-JAK inhibitor, 5-10 mg twice daily. This clone came up once. The sample consisted of CD8+ T cells sorted from blood, taken at week 4, from a patient treated with tofacitinib. The source is a human donor with alopecia areata.

Here the CDR3 reads CASSLGSGVAGELFF. DNA for the CDR3: TGTGCCAGCAGCCTCGGTTCGGGGGTGGCCGGGGAGCTGTTTTTT. This chain links TRBV6-5 with TRBJ2-2, with D tentatively TRBD2 (6 bases). V was cut by 6 bases and J by 6 bases, with 17 bases left in between. The CDR3 sequence is 15 residues long. CDR1 is MNHEY and CDR2 is SVGAGI in the germline V gene.